Following are 24 T cell receptor beta chains from one sample sequenced in a study of regulatory T cells in long-lasting Graves disease. Library construction for TCR beta used iRepertoire HTBI primers and Arm-PCR of CDR3 regions. MiXCR was run by TCRdb on the multiplex PCR reads, yielding one entry per CDR3 protein. The top ten clones hold roughly 13% of a sample with around 400,000 distinct CDR3 sequences, 21% of them seen once. Time point: persistent/refractory GD, antithyroid drugs over 5 years with positive TRAb. RNA isolated from PBMCs was used to make the TCR library. This specimen was peripheral blood mononuclear cells (PBMCs), taken when the disease was refractory, from a patient treated with antithyroid drugs. These receptors all come from a female donor with Graves disease.

This clonotype was counted ten times or more. The chain's CDR3 is CASSGGQTYLTEKLFF. In DNA, the CDR3 is TGTGCCAGCAGTGGGGGACAGACCTATCTAACTGAAAAACTGTTTTTT. The rearrangement uses TRBV2 and TRBJ1-4, with 7 positions matching TRBD1. In germline, CDR1 is SNHLY, CDR2 FYNNEI. This CDR3 has 16 amino acids. J gave up 7 bases and V 4 bases, and 12 bases lay outside the gene matches.

This clonotype was counted a few times. The gene calls are TRBV4-1 and TRBJ2-7; maybe TRBD2 (5 bases). This CDR3 spans 14 amino acids. Germline lookup yields CDR1 MGHRA and CDR2 YSYEKL. The V end was cut by 4 bases, the J end by 2 bases, with 12 bases between. The CDR3 DNA sequence: TGCGCCAGCAGCCGACGGTCGGGGACCTACGAGCAGTACTTC. Protein: CASSRRSGTYEQYF.

A few counts support this clonotype. The rearrangement uses TRBV27 and TRBJ2-5; D may be TRBD2 (6 bases). Germline CDR1 and CDR2: MNHEY and SMNVEV (reference sequence). This CDR3 is 17 amino acids long. V was shortened by 5 bases and J by 5 bases, with 24 bases between the two germline ends. CDR3 residues: CASSIRGTGVWSETQYF. The DNA for the CDR3 is TGTGCCAGCAGTATTCGGGGAACGGGGGTCTGGTCTGAGACCCAGTACTTC.

This clonotype showed up many times. The chain recombines TRBV20-1 with TRBJ2-5, with D tentatively TRBD1 (6 bases). Germline lookup yields CDR1 DFQATT and CDR2 SNEGSKA (reference sequence). CDR3 length equals 15 residues. V was trimmed by 6 bases and J by 4 bases, leaving 21 bases between them. The CDR3 reads CSAWDTRSGVETQYF. The CDR3 region has the DNA TGCAGTGCGTGGGACACCCGTTCAGGGGTAGAGACCCAGTACTTC.

The chain employs TRBV20-1 and TRBJ2-7, with a weak D call TRBD2 (6 bases). The V and J ends lost 6 bases and 2 bases respectively, with 14 bases between them. Germline assignment: CDR1 DFQATT and CDR2 SNEGSKA (reference sequence). The CDR3 is 13 amino acids. The CDR3 spells CSANRDWAYEQYF. The CDR3 DNA reads as TGCAGTGCCAACCGGGACTGGGCCTACGAGCAGTACTTC.

This clonotype was seen a few times. The chain has TRBV6-1 and TRBJ1-1; D is unclear. The germline V gene encodes CDR1 MNHNS and CDR2 SASEGT. The CDR3 contains 13 residues. The ends were cut back, 8 bases at V and 1 base at J, with 11 bases in the middle. For the CDR3, the DNA is TGTGCCAGCTACCGTTTGGCGAACACTGAAGCTTTCTTT. This translates into CASYRLANTEAFF.

As to this clonotype: A clone one base away is much larger, so this may be a read error. V usage is TRBV3-1 and J usage is TRBJ2-5, with a weak D call TRBD2 (7 bases). Germline V gene data show CDR1 as LGHDT and CDR2 as YNNKEL (reference sequence). Trimming cost V 0 bases and J 4 bases, with 15 bases left between them. The CDR3 extends over 16 amino acids. The DNA for the CDR3 is TGTGCCAGCAGCCAAGACGTCGGGGGGCGGCGAGAGACCCAGTACTTC. Amino acid sequence: CASSQDVGGRRETQYF.

This clonotype appeared a single time. This may be a read error, as it is one base from a much larger clone. The rearrangement joins TRBV27 to TRBJ1-1; the match to TRBD1 covers 7 bases. The CDR3 loop spans 15 amino acids. Trimming at V came to 6 bases and at J to 5 bases, leaving 12 bases not matched to a gene. Germline loops: CDR1 MNHEY, CDR2 SMNVEV (reference sequence). The CDR3 loop reads CASRRQTGSRTEAFF. The CDR3 DNA is TGTGCCAGCAGACGGCAGACAGGGTCTCGGACTGAAGCTTTCTTT.

This clonotype was recorded a few times. The chain recombines TRBV20-1 with TRBJ2-7; 7 bases agree with TRBD1. CDR3 length: 13 amino acids. With V trimmed by 6 bases and J by 3 bases, 8 bases remained unmatched. CDR1 is DFQATT and CDR2 is SNEGSKA in the germline V gene (reference sequence). CDR3 protein: CSAPGTVHYEQYF. The CDR3 region has the DNA TGCAGTGCACCCGGGACAGTTCACTACGAGCAGTACTTC.

J is TRBJ2-1 and V is TRBV5-8, with a tentative D call TRBD1 (7 bases). In germline, CDR1 is SGHTS, CDR2 YDEGEE. Trimming left V 1 base short and J 7 bases short, with 15 bases between. The CDR3 consists of 15 residues. The CDR3 loop is CASSLRGDSSNEQFF. In DNA, the CDR3 is TGTGCCAGCAGCTTGAGGGGGGACAGTAGTAATGAGCAGTTCTTC.

This clonotype was seen a handful of times. The chain has TRBV9 and TRBJ2-7; 15 bases agree with TRBD2. This CDR3 has 16 residues. Germline values: CDR1 SGDLS, CDR2 YYNGEE. Losses at the gene ends were 0 bases for V and 4 bases for J; bases not matched to a gene: 2. CDR3 sequence: CASSVGTSGRAYEQYF. CDR3 in DNA: TGTGCCAGCAGCGTAGGGACTAGCGGGAGGGCGTACGAGCAGTACTTC.

This clonotype was counted only a few times. CDR3: CASSSRTSRKETQYF. The DNA of the CDR3 is TGTGCCAGCAGCTCCCGGACTAGCAGGAAAGAGACCCAGTACTTC. J is TRBJ2-5 and V is TRBV7-9; the match to TRBD2 covers 8 bases. CDR3 size: 15 residues. V trimming: 4 bases; J trimming: 3 bases; junction bases outside the gene matches: 7. The germline gives CDR1 SEHNR, CDR2 FQNEAQ (reference sequence).

This clonotype was seen more than once but under ten times. The J gene is TRBJ2-2, the V gene TRBV19; 13 bases line up with TRBD2. J gave up 6 bases and V 6 bases, and 4 bases lay outside the gene matches. CDR1 is LNHDA and CDR2 is SQIVND in the germline V gene (reference sequence). This CDR3 is 15 amino acids long. For the CDR3, the DNA is TGTGCCAGTAGACGGACTAGCGGGAGTTCCGGGGAGCTGTTTTTT. Amino acids: CASRRTSGSSGELFF.

Only a few counts were recorded for this clonotype. The chain employs TRBV12-5 and TRBJ2-3; D remains unclear. The germline V gene has CDR1 LGHNT and CDR2 FRNRAP. With 7 bases removed from V and 1 base from J, the gap between germline ends came to 9 bases. The CDR3 runs 13 residues. The CDR3 sequence is CASAPWGTDTQYF. The CDR3 region has the DNA TGTGCTAGTGCTCCTTGGGGCACAGATACGCAGTATTTT.

The chain joins TRBV5-1 to TRBJ2-3; TRBD2 matches at 9 bases. The ends lost 3 bases at V and 2 bases at J; junction bases unmatched: 7. CDR3 length: 16 residues. In germline, CDR1 is SGHRS, CDR2 YFSETQ. The CDR3 DNA sequence: TGCGCCAGCAGCTCGCTTTTAGCGGGAGACACAGATACGCAGTATTTT. The encoded protein is CASSSLLAGDTDTQYF.

This clonotype was recorded many times. This chain links TRBV28 with TRBJ2-7, with 9 bases lining up with TRBD1. The trim removed 6 bases at V and 5 bases at J, leaving 14 bases unmatched. The germline V gene has CDR1 MDHEN and CDR2 SYDVKM. CDR3 length: 16 residues. DNA of the CDR3: TGTGCCAGCAGAATTCTACCCGGGACAGGGCCACACGAGCAGTACTTC. Its translation: CASRILPGTGPHEQYF. Together with reference TRBV28 and TRBJ2-7, the CDR3 gives the full variable domain: DVKVTQSSRYLVKRTGEKVFLECVQDMDHENMFWYRQDPGLGLRLIYFSYDVKMKEKGDIPEGYSVSREKKERFSLILESASTNQTSMYLCASRILPGTGPHEQYFGPGTRLTVT.

This clonotype occurred many times. V usage is TRBV28 and J usage is TRBJ1-2; TRBD1 might be the D (6 bases). CDR1 is MDHEN and CDR2 is SYDVKM in the germline V gene. CDR3 size: 13 residues. Trimming removed 6 bases at V and 4 bases at J, with 12 bases between. Here the CDR3 DNA reads TGTGCCAGCAGCATGGGGGCGCGCTATGGCTACACCTTC. Residues: CASSMGARYGYTF.

In this sample, this clonotype turned up many times. This chain connects TRBV12-3 or TRBV12-4 to TRBJ2-5; 7 bases map to TRBD1. The V gene end was trimmed by 6 bases and the J gene end by 4 bases; junction bases not matched to a gene: 5. The CDR3 totals 13 residues. The CDR3 reads CASRTGLLETQYF. As DNA, the CDR3 is TGTGCCAGCAGGACAGGGCTTCTAGAGACCCAGTACTTC.

This clonotype was detected a few times. CDR3 protein: CASSYSAGGIQETQYF. CDR3 nucleotides: TGTGCCAGCAGTTACTCTGCAGGGGGAATCCAAGAGACCCAGTACTTC. The V call is TRBV6-2 or TRBV6-3, the J call TRBJ2-5; 7 bases fit TRBD1. Trimming cost V 0 bases and J 1 base; bases outside gene matches: 5. Germline V CDR1 and CDR2: MNHEY, SVGEGT. The CDR3 is 16 amino acids.

This clonotype was counted many times. V usage is TRBV12-3 or TRBV12-4 and J usage is TRBJ1-5; 7 nucleotides match TRBD1. V lost 5 bases, J lost 1 base, and 5 bases stayed unmatched. CDR3 size: 15 residues. The CDR3 loop reads CASSRDRQSNQPQHF. The DNA for the CDR3 is TGTGCCAGCAGTCGGGACAGACAGAGCAATCAGCCCCAGCATTTT.

This clonotype has at least ten counts. This rearrangement joins TRBV10-2 to TRBJ2-5; TRBD2 matches 9 bases. The germline gives CDR1 WSHSY, CDR2 SAAADI. The CDR3 is 17 amino acids. V shed 5 bases and J 1 base; nucleotides not matched to a gene: 11. For the CDR3, the DNA is TGCGCCAGCAGTCAATCTAGCGGGAATTTCCGCCAAGAGACCCAGTACTTC. Amino acid sequence: CASSQSSGNFRQETQYF.

Ten or more counts support this clonotype. V is TRBV3-1 and J is TRBJ1-1, with 7 bases fitting TRBD1. CDR3 length: 17 residues. The germline gives CDR1 LGHDT, CDR2 YNNKEL (reference sequence). After removal of 4 bases from V and 3 bases from J, the junction contained 14 bases not matched to a gene. CDR3: CASSLYPLGQEDTEAFF. CDR3 nucleotide sequence: TGTGCCAGCAGCCTCTACCCCCTTGGACAGGAGGACACTGAAGCTTTCTTT.

This clonotype was seen a few times. CDR3 sequence: CASSPRDRVFEQYF. The CDR3 DNA reads TGTGCCAGCAGCCCCCGGGACAGGGTCTTCGAGCAGTACTTC. The chain uses TRBV9 and TRBJ2-7, with 9 bases matching TRBD1. Germline V gene lookup returns CDR1 SGDLS and CDR2 YYNGEE. V was pared by 4 bases and J by 6 bases, with 8 bases of the junction left unmatched. This CDR3 comprises 14 residues. The whole variable domain, filled in from reference TRBV9 and TRBJ2-7, reads DSGVTQTPKHLITATGQRVTLRCSPRSGDLSVYWYQQSLDQGLQFLIQYYNGEERAKGNILERFSAQQFPDLHSELNLSSLELGDSALYFCASSPRDRVFEQYFGPGTRLTVT.

In its sample, this clonotype was seen a few times. V and J are TRBV20-1 and TRBJ2-1, with 11 positions matching TRBD2. CDR1 is DFQATT, CDR2 SNEGSKA, per germline (reference sequence). This CDR3 has 16 amino acids. The ends lost 3 bases at V and 3 bases at J; junction bases unmatched: 7. For the CDR3, the DNA is TGCAGTGCTAGGTCCGGGACTAGCGGTAACTACAATGAGCAGTTCTTC. It specifies CSARSGTSGNYNEQFF.